One sample yielded the 26 T cell receptor beta chains listed below, sequenced in a study of T cell responses to AZD1222 COVID-19 vaccine. Some clones are missing from TCRdb's copy, which holds only in-frame ones; the method was immunoSEQ multiplex PCR. The data show about 94,000 clones, about 85% seen once. Sequenced material: peripheral blood, taken 28 days after the second AZD1222 dose. The receptors stem from an adult who received the AZD1222 COVID-19 vaccine.

V usage is TRBV7-2 and J usage is TRBJ2-7; maybe TRBD1 (5 bases). The V end was cut by 2 bases, the J end by 3 bases, with 11 bases between. CDR3 length: 14 residues. The germline V gene encodes CDR1 SGHTA and CDR2 FQGNSA. The CDR3 region is CASSLSAGRYEQYF. Written as DNA, the CDR3 is TGTGCCAGCAGCTTATCGGCAGGGCGCTACGAGCAGTACTTC.

The V and J genes are TRBV6-5 and TRBJ2-1; 7 bases fit TRBD2. This CDR3 spans 15 amino acids. V was pared by 4 bases and J by 2 bases, with 5 bases of the junction left unmatched. CDR1 MNHEY and CDR2 SVGAGI come from the germline V gene. The chain's CDR3 is CASSSLATAYNEQFF. The DNA for the CDR3 is TGTGCCAGCAGTTCACTAGCGACTGCCTACAATGAGCAGTTCTTC.

The chain carries TRBV3-1 (or the pseudogene TRBV3-2) and TRBJ2-5; D uncertain. This CDR3 contains 16 residues. The V gene lost 1 base and the J gene lost 2 bases, with 14 bases spanning the gap. Looked up from germline, CDR1 is LGHDT and CDR2 is YNNKEL (reference sequence). The CDR3 reads CASSQVPAIQQETQYF. Written as DNA, the CDR3 is TGTGCCAGCAGCCAAGTCCCAGCGATCCAACAAGAGACCCAGTACTTC.

This chain uses TRBV4-2 with TRBJ2-3, with D maybe TRBD1 (5 bases). The V end lost 0 bases, the J end lost 3 bases, and 16 bases lay between the germline ends. CDR1 LGHNA and CDR2 YNFKEQ come from the germline V gene. The CDR3 spans 17 residues. In DNA, the CDR3 is TGTGCCAGCAGCCAAGACGACCCTTGGGGCCCGACAGATACGCAGTATTTT. Its protein is CASSQDDPWGPTDTQYF.

The chain carries TRBV28 and TRBJ1-1; TRBD1 matches at 9 bases. Trimming removed 2 bases from V and 3 bases from J; junction bases left unmatched: 10. This CDR3 region has 17 residues. Germline V gene sequence: CDR1 MDHEN, CDR2 SYDVKM. The CDR3 loop is CASSLAMGTGQDTEAFF. CDR3 DNA sequence: TGTGCCAGCAGTTTAGCTATGGGGACAGGGCAGGACACTGAAGCTTTCTTT. The whole variable domain, remainder taken from reference TRBV28 and TRBJ1-1, is DVKVTQSSRYLVKRTGEKVFLECVQDMDHENMFWYRQDPGLGLRLIYFSYDVKMKEKGDIPEGYSVSREKKERFSLILESASTNQTSMYLCASSLAMGTGQDTEAFFGQGTRLTVV.

The CDR3 reads CASSPSTGSGSSYNEQFF. In DNA, the CDR3 is TGCGCCAGCAGCCCCAGCACCGGGAGCGGGAGCTCCTACAATGAGCAGTTCTTC. The chain combines TRBV5-1 with TRBJ2-1, with TRBD2 matching 8 bases. CDR3 size: 18 residues. The V gene end was trimmed by 4 bases and the J gene end by 0 bases; junction bases not matched to a gene: 12. Germline assignment: CDR1 SGHRS and CDR2 YFSETQ.

The table lists this clone with a count of one. The V and J genes are TRBV5-5 and TRBJ1-1; unclear D gene. Germline assignment: CDR1 SGHKS and CDR2 YYEKEE (reference sequence). The CDR3 sequence is 15 residues long. V shed 0 bases and J shed 0 bases, with 9 bases lying between them. CDR3 DNA: TGTGCCAGCAGCTTGGCGGCAGGCATGAACACTGAAGCTTTCTTT. Amino acid sequence: CASSLAAGMNTEAFF. Full variable domain (remainder filled in from reference TRBV5-5 and TRBJ1-1): DAGVTQSPTHLIKTRGQQVTLRCSPISGHKSVSWYQQVLGQGPQFIFQYYEKEERGRGNFPDRFSARQFPNYSSELNVNALLLGDSALYLCASSLAAGMNTEAFFGQGTRLTVV.

The chain combines TRBV27 with TRBJ2-7, with 9 nucleotides matching TRBD2. Per germline, CDR1 MNHEY and CDR2 SMNVEV (reference sequence). J was trimmed by 7 bases and V by 4 bases; bases with no gene match: 8. The CDR3 is made up of 14 amino acids. CDR3 sequence: CASSSRGRAREQYF. The DNA for the CDR3 is TGTGCCAGCAGTTCTCGCGGGAGGGCTCGGGAGCAGTACTTC.

The chain links TRBV5-1 to TRBJ2-1; 10 positions agree with TRBD2. The CDR3 is made up of 17 amino acids. Germline CDR1 SGHRS, CDR2 YFSETQ. J gave up 2 bases and V 0 bases, and 5 bases lay outside the gene matches. CDR3 nucleotides: TGCGCCAGCAGCTTGGAGGTAGCGGGGGGCACCTACAATGAGCAGTTCTTC. It yields the protein CASSLEVAGGTYNEQFF.

The chain uses TRBV23-1 and TRBJ2-7, with no clear D. TRBV23-1 is sorted into the ORF group, with uncertain function. V was trimmed by 0 bases and J by 1 base, leaving 10 bases between them. This CDR3 contains 15 residues. CDR3 DNA: TGCGCCAGCAGTCAATCGGACCTAGGTTCCTACGAGCAGTACTTC. Amino acids: CASSQSDLGSYEQYF.

The chain has TRBV5-5 and TRBJ2-1; TRBD2 matches at 10 bases. In germline, CDR1 is SGHKS, CDR2 YYEKEE (reference sequence). Losses at the gene ends were 4 bases for V and 5 bases for J; bases not matched to a gene: 9. The CDR3 totals 16 residues. In DNA, the CDR3 is TGTGCCAGCAGCCCCTTGGGACTAGCGTCGAACAATGAGCAGTTCTTC. Residues: CASSPLGLASNNEQFF.

V is TRBV9 and J is TRBJ2-7, with D perhaps TRBD2 (6 bases). CDR3 length equals 14 residues. The germline gives CDR1 SGDLS, CDR2 YYNGEE. The V and J ends lost 2 bases and 4 bases respectively, with 13 bases between them. In DNA form, the CDR3 reads TGTGCCAGCAGCGTCGCGGGGATAGGGTACGAGCAGTACTTC. Translated: CASSVAGIGYEQYF.

CDR3 amino acids: CASSSWALVETQYF. Here the CDR3 DNA reads TGTGCCAGCAGCTCCTGGGCCCTGGTGGAGACCCAGTACTTC. The chain recombines TRBV5-6 with TRBJ2-5, with D hard to call. CDR1 and CDR2 from the germline V gene are SGHDT and YYEEEE. The CDR3 contains 14 residues. V lost 3 bases and J lost 5, with 14 bases in between.

The chain has TRBV7-8 and TRBJ2-5; D is possibly TRBD2 (6 bases). The CDR3 runs to 16 residues. With 2 bases removed from V and 2 bases from J, the gap between germline ends came to 15 bases. The germline gives CDR1 SGHVS, CDR2 FQNEAQ. The CDR3 DNA follows: TGTGCCAGCAGCTTAACCAGGACTATTCGGCAAGAGACCCAGTACTTC. Translating it yields CASSLTRTIRQETQYF.

V usage is TRBV9 and J usage is TRBJ2-7, with no clear D. Germline CDR1 reads SGDLS; CDR2 reads YYNGEE. The V end was cut by 0 bases, the J end by 0 bases, with 10 bases between. CDR3 size: 15 residues. The CDR3 is CASSVDGSSSYEQYF. The CDR3 region has the DNA TGTGCCAGCAGCGTAGATGGGTCTAGCTCCTACGAGCAGTACTTC.

This clone was detected only once. The chain combines TRBV19 with TRBJ1-6, with D possibly TRBD1 on 6 matching bases. This CDR3 spans 16 amino acids. Germline V gives CDR1 LNHDA, CDR2 SQIVND (reference sequence). V dropped 3 bases and J dropped 3 bases, with 12 bases sitting between them. Here the CDR3 DNA reads TGTGCCAGTAGTATTCAAAGGGGGATCTATAATTCACCCCTCCACTTT. This translates into CASSIQRGIYNSPLHF.

This chain uses TRBV6-5 with TRBJ2-1; D could derive from TRBD1 or TRBD2 (5 bases each). This CDR3 spans 15 amino acids. Germline V gene lookup returns CDR1 MNHEY and CDR2 SVGAGI. The V end lost 5 bases, the J end lost 7 bases, and 18 bases lay between the germline ends. The CDR3 DNA follows: TGTGCCAGCAGTCCTCCGGGACGGAGAGGGAATGAGCAGTTCTTC. This codes for CASSPPGRRGNEQFF.

The rearrangement joins TRBV28 to TRBJ2-2; D uncertain. Germline assignment: CDR1 MDHEN and CDR2 SYDVKM. Trimming took off 6 bases at V and 5 bases at J, with 13 bases between the two ends. The CDR3 consists of 14 residues. The CDR3 here is CASRWSTATGELFF. As DNA, the CDR3 is TGTGCCAGCAGGTGGTCTACGGCGACCGGGGAGCTGTTTTTT. Drawing the rest from reference TRBV28 and TRBJ2-2, the complete variable domain is DVKVTQSSRYLVKRTGEKVFLECVQDMDHENMFWYRQDPGLGLRLIYFSYDVKMKEKGDIPEGYSVSREKKERFSLILESASTNQTSMYLCASRWSTATGELFFGEGSRLTVL.

CDR3 bases: TGCGCCAGCAGCCTCGCCCGGGCCCTAAACACCGGGGAGCTGTTTTTT. This sequence encodes CASSLARALNTGELFF. The rearrangement uses TRBV4-1 and TRBJ2-2; D not resolved. CDR1 MGHRA and CDR2 YSYEKL come from the germline V gene. V lost 4 bases and J 2 bases, leaving 14 bases between the germline ends. The CDR3 consists of 16 residues.

V gene TRBV5-1 combines with J gene TRBJ1-1; 7 bases are shared with TRBD1. The CDR3 length is 14 residues. V lost 3 bases and J lost 0; bases outside the gene matches: 2. Germline loops: CDR1 SGHRS, CDR2 YFSETQ. CDR3: CASSSDRVNTEAFF. CDR3 bases: TGCGCCAGCAGCTCCGACAGGGTGAACACTGAAGCTTTCTTT. The full variable domain, its missing parts supplied by reference TRBV5-1 and TRBJ1-1, is KAGVTQTPRYLIKTRGQQVTLSCSPISGHRSVSWYQQTPGQGLQFLFEYFSETQRNKGNFPGRFSGRQFSNSRSEMNVSTLELGDSALYLCASSSDRVNTEAFFGQGTRLTVV.

This clone was counted once. The chain has TRBV9 and TRBJ1-3; D is possibly TRBD1 (5 bases). V shed 0 bases and J shed 2 bases, with 6 bases lying between them. Germline CDR1 is SGDLS and CDR2 is YYNGEE. The CDR3 spans 14 residues. CDR3 loop: CASSVGGAGNTIYF. CDR3 in DNA: TGTGCCAGCAGCGTAGGAGGGGCTGGAAACACCATATATTTT.

The rearrangement uses TRBV5-8 and TRBJ2-2; D is undetermined. This CDR3 region has 13 residues. CDR1 is SGHTS and CDR2 is YDEGEE in the germline V gene. Trimming stripped 3 bases from V and 4 bases from J, with 7 bases between. The CDR3, as DNA: TGTGCCAGCAGCTATACCCGCACCGGGGAGCTGTTTTTT. Its translation: CASSYTRTGELFF.

The genes are TRBV10-2 and TRBJ2-7, with D maybe TRBD2 (5 bases). The CDR3 is made up of 11 amino acids. Germline assignment: CDR1 WSHSY and CDR2 SAAADI. Between the trimmed V and J ends, which lost 8 bases and 6 bases, there was a span of 11 bases. CDR3 nucleotide sequence: TGCGCCAGCTCTATCCGGGGCGAGCAGTACTTC. This encodes CASSIRGEQYF.

This sequence joins TRBV10-2 and TRBJ1-1; D is undetermined. Trimming left V 9 bases short and J 1 base short, with 9 bases between. This CDR3 comprises 12 residues. Germline CDR1 is WSHSY and CDR2 is SAAADI. The CDR3 loop is CASNQANTEAFF. CDR3 DNA sequence: TGCGCCAGTAATCAGGCGAACACTGAAGCTTTCTTT.

This clone is a singleton in its sample. Here the CDR3 DNA reads TGTGCCACCAGTGATTTTCTGAATGAGCAGTTCTTC. Protein product: CATSDFLNEQFF. This rearrangement joins TRBV24-1 to TRBJ2-1; the D is unclear. The CDR3 sequence is 12 residues long. The V and J ends lost 1 base and 7 bases respectively, with 4 bases between them. From germline, CDR1 is KGHDR and CDR2 SFDVKD.

This clone appeared once. The rearrangement joins TRBV6-2 or TRBV6-3 to TRBJ2-7, with D perhaps TRBD1 (6 bases). The CDR3 extends over 15 amino acids. Trimming removed 5 bases from V and 5 bases from J, with 19 bases in between. CDR1 and CDR2 from the germline V gene are MNHEY and SVGEGT. This CDR3 reads CASSPYRVVKDEQYF. The CDR3, as DNA: TGTGCCAGCAGTCCATACAGGGTCGTAAAGGACGAGCAGTACTTC.